This T cell receptor beta chain was obtained from a study of brain metastases from non-small cell lung cancer. With 5 bases clipped from V and 0 bases from J, the junction kept 6 bases outside the gene matches. The CDR3 consists of 16 residues. Germline CDR1 and CDR2: SEHNR and FQNEAQ (reference sequence). The method was immunoSEQ multiplex PCR; TCRdb's version includes in-frame clones alone and lacks a portion of them. The sample contains 2,000 to 2,500 clones, about 83% of which appear only once. The specimen sequenced was tumor-adjacent normal tissue. This clonotype was obtained from a donor at least 40 years old with non-small cell lung cancer. V gene TRBV7-9 combines with J gene TRBJ2-2, with 7 bases fitting TRBD1. The CDR3 region is CASSAPGQSNTGELFF. As DNA, the CDR3 is TGTGCCAGCAGCGCGCCGGGACAGTCGAACACCGGGGAGCTGTTTTTT.